Below, 17 T cell receptor beta chains from the same sample are listed, as sequenced in a study of cytomegalovirus exposure and HLA in healthy donors. The PCR ran on 60 Vbeta and 13 Jbeta primers. Method: immunoSEQ multiplex PCR; TCRdb's copy keeps in-frame clones and lacks some. Among about 130,000 clones listed, 80% to 85% were seen once. Sample: PBMCs. The receptors here all came from a boy aged 5 to 17 in good health and CMV-seronegative.

The DNA of the CDR3 is TGCGCCAGCAGCCAGGGCCCTAGCGGGAGGGCCTTTGAGCAGTTCTTC. Protein sequence: CASSQGPSGRAFEQFF. The chain links TRBV4-1 to TRBJ2-1; 12 bases align to TRBD2. Germline lookup yields CDR1 MGHRA and CDR2 YSYEKL. V lost 3 bases and J lost 9; bases outside the gene matches: 9. The CDR3 is made up of 16 amino acids.

CDR3 loop: CASSPGQGLNQPQHF. Written as DNA, the CDR3 is TGTGCCAGCAGCCCGGGACAGGGGTTAAATCAGCCCCAGCATTTT. V and J are TRBV9 and TRBJ1-5; 10 nucleotides agree with TRBD1. The CDR3 is 15 amino acids. V lost 4 bases and J lost 4; bases outside the gene matches: 5. The V gene's germline CDR1 is SGDLS and CDR2 YYNGEE.

This chain joins TRBV5-8 and TRBJ1-2; weak D call: TRBD1 (5 bases). V lost 4 bases and J lost 6, with 25 bases in between. The CDR3 extends over 17 amino acids. Germline CDR1 and CDR2: SGHTS and YDEGEE. Here the CDR3 reads CASSLWEGTSSGDGYTF. The CDR3 region has the DNA TGTGCCAGCAGCCTGTGGGAGGGGACCTCCTCCGGGGATGGCTACACCTTC.

This sequence joins TRBV30 and TRBJ2-5; D gene unclear. Trimming pared 2 bases from V and 5 bases from J, leaving 12 bases between. Per germline, CDR1 GTSNPN and CDR2 SVGIG (reference sequence). The CDR3 has 13 residues. The CDR3 region has the DNA TGTGCCTGGAGTCAGACAACGGCCGAGACCCAGTACTTC. It translates to CAWSQTTAETQYF.

DNA of the CDR3: TGTGCCAGCAGCCTCGAGGACAATGAGCAGTTCTTC. Translation: CASSLEDNEQFF. The rearrangement links TRBV25-1 to TRBJ2-1; D is undetermined. Germline V lookup: CDR1 MGHDK, CDR2 SYGVNS. V was pared by 6 bases and J by 5 bases, with 8 bases between. The CDR3 runs to 12 residues.

This rearrangement joins TRBV9 to TRBJ2-1; 8 positions agree with TRBD2. Per germline, CDR1 SGDLS and CDR2 YYNGEE. CDR3 size: 15 residues. The V gene end was trimmed by 4 bases and the J gene end by 3 bases; junction bases not matched to a gene: 6. CDR3 residues: CASSSQAGDYNEQFF. The CDR3 DNA reads as TGTGCCAGCAGCTCCCAAGCGGGAGACTACAATGAGCAGTTCTTC.

This rearrangement joins TRBV4-2 to TRBJ2-1; 13 bases line up with TRBD2. This CDR3 is 17 amino acids long. Germline V lookup: CDR1 LGHNA, CDR2 YNFKEQ. V lost 0 bases to trimming and J lost 10 bases; unmatched junction nucleotides: 9. The CDR3 loop reads CASSQERTSGSVGEQFF. In nucleotides, the CDR3 is TGTGCCAGCAGCCAAGAAAGGACTAGCGGGAGCGTGGGGGAGCAGTTCTTC.

There are a few counts of this clone. The chain couples TRBV19 to TRBJ1-5, with TRBD1 matching over 9 bases. The length of the CDR3 is 16 residues. Per germline, CDR1 LNHDA and CDR2 SQIVND (reference sequence). V shed 9 bases, J shed 7 bases, and the junction held 16 bases outside the gene matches. This CDR3 is CASSRRTGAVGQPQHF. In DNA form, the CDR3 reads TGTGCCAGCTCTCGACGGACAGGGGCGGTTGGGCAGCCCCAGCATTTT.

The V call is TRBV7-6, the J call TRBJ2-7, with a tentative D call TRBD2 (5 bases). This CDR3 has 12 residues. CDR1 is SGHVS, CDR2 FNYEAQ, per germline. V lost 8 bases and J lost 6, with 14 bases in between. The CDR3 DNA is TGTGCCAGCGGAGCCCTAGCTACCGAGCAGTACTTC. Its translation: CASGALATEQYF.

The V and J genes are TRBV9 and TRBJ1-2; D is perhaps TRBD1 (5 bases). Trimming removed 4 bases from V and 5 bases from J, with 15 bases in between. Germline V gene lookup returns CDR1 SGDLS and CDR2 YYNGEE. The CDR3 runs to 14 residues. The CDR3 protein is CASSLSGGGYGYTF. CDR3 coding DNA: TGTGCCAGCAGCCTCAGTGGGGGGGGATATGGCTACACCTTC.

V is TRBV18 and J is TRBJ1-5; D gene unclear. Germline CDR1 is KGHSH and CDR2 is LQKENI. The CDR3 extends over 13 amino acids. V was pared by 2 bases and J by 5 bases, with 7 bases between. The chain's CDR3 is CASSPSIDQPQHF. The CDR3 DNA follows: TGTGCCAGCTCACCATCAATAGATCAGCCCCAGCATTTT.

The J gene is TRBJ1-1, the V gene TRBV13, with a possible D match to TRBD1 (6 bases). Per germline, CDR1 PRHDT and CDR2 FYEKMQ (reference sequence). The CDR3 has 14 residues. V shed 5 bases and J shed 2 bases, with 12 bases lying between them. CDR3 loop: CASSQGQINTEAFF. The CDR3 coding sequence is TGTGCCAGCAGCCAAGGACAGATCAACACTGAAGCTTTCTTT.

This clone has only a few counts. The chain links TRBV6-1 to TRBJ1-2; no definite D call. Germline V gene lookup returns CDR1 MNHNS and CDR2 SASEGT. Trimming took 6 bases from V and 9 from J, leaving 17 bases between them. This CDR3 contains 13 residues. The CDR3 nucleotides read TGTGCCAGCAGCCCTATTCTAGAGAGCAGCTACACCTTC. Translation: CASSPILESSYTF.

J is TRBJ2-3 and V is TRBV7-2; D is uncertain. The length of the CDR3 is 14 residues. CDR1 and CDR2 from the germline V gene are SGHTA and FQGNSA. Between the trimmed V and J ends, which lost 8 bases and 0 bases, there was a span of 12 bases. The CDR3 reads CASRVPSSTDTQYF. The CDR3 coding sequence is TGTGCCAGCCGTGTCCCCTCTAGCACAGATACGCAGTATTTT.

This clone was detected only a few times. Here the CDR3 DNA reads TGTGCCAGCAGTTTACCCTCAGCGGGAGGGACCTACAATGAGCAGTTCTTC. Protein: CASSLPSAGGTYNEQFF. The V gene is TRBV27, the J gene TRBJ2-1; 10 bases line up with TRBD2. The CDR3 has 17 amino acids. V shed 2 bases, J shed 2 bases, and the junction held 6 bases outside the gene matches. CDR1 and CDR2 from the germline V gene are MNHEY and SMNVEV (reference sequence).

Turning to this clone: This CDR3 is also generated by other DNA sequences in the sample. The chain has TRBV2 and TRBJ1-1; D is undetermined. The CDR3 length is 12 residues. V shed 0 bases and J shed 5 bases, with 4 bases lying between them. Germline V gene data show CDR1 as SNHLY and CDR2 as FYNNEI. The DNA for the CDR3 is TGTGCCAGCAGTGAAGCGCGAACTGAAGCTTTCTTT. Translation gives CASSEARTEAFF. Together with reference TRBV2 and TRBJ1-1, the CDR3 gives the full variable domain: EPEVTQTPSHQVTQMGQEVILRCVPISNHLYFYWYRQILGQKVEFLVSFYNNEISEKSEIFDDQFSVERPDGSNFTLKIRSTKLEDSAMYFCASSEARTEAFFGQGTRLTVV.

The chain uses TRBV9 and TRBJ2-1; 8 nucleotides align to TRBD2. The CDR3 is made up of 13 amino acids. Trimming cost V 0 bases and J 10 bases; bases outside gene matches: 3. Germline assignment: CDR1 SGDLS and CDR2 YYNGEE. CDR3 coding DNA: TGTGCCAGCAGCGTAGTGTTAGCGGGAGAGCAGTTCTTC. Translating gives CASSVVLAGEQFF. Together with reference TRBV9 and TRBJ2-1, the CDR3 gives the full variable domain: DSGVTQTPKHLITATGQRVTLRCSPRSGDLSVYWYQQSLDQGLQFLIQYYNGEERAKGNILERFSAQQFPDLHSELNLSSLELGDSALYFCASSVVLAGEQFFGPGTRLTVL.